This record concerns one T cell receptor beta chain sequence. TCRdb ran MiXCR on the reads and lists one entry per CDR3 protein. The sample includes 90,000 to 100,000 distinct CDR3 sequences, roughly 30% of them seen just once. This sample is part of a study of type 1 regulatory T cells. Study-wide context: This in vitro CD4 product, T-allo10, is enriched for Tr1 cells and alloantigen-specific.

The CDR3 totals 18 residues. CDR1 and CDR2 from the germline V gene are MNHEY and SMNVEV (reference sequence). V was trimmed by 5 bases and J by 0 bases, leaving 20 bases between them. This chain connects TRBV27 to TRBJ2-1, with D unclear. The sequenced sample consisted of CD4+ T cells, either the whole sample or a sorted fraction (not recorded which). The receptor comes from a human donor in good health. The CDR3: CASSTTFGGPGSYNEQFF. CDR3 sequence (DNA): TGTGCCAGCAGTACAACCTTCGGCGGACCAGGCTCCTACAATGAGCAGTTCTTC.